This record covers a single TCR beta chain. The target of this receptor is not known. Base qualities are not recorded, but no much larger clone differs from it by a single base. The library was prepared using the immunoSEQ multiplex PCR assay. TCRdb provides this immuneACCESS table in a form limited to in-frame rearrangements. Some clones are lacking; in checked studies, under half of them reflect an unresolved V gene, and why the rest are absent is not known. Recorded for this sample are approximately 28,000 clones; around 90% of them occurred a single time. The ten largest clones take up 4% to 6% of the sample. This entry comes from a study of T cell changes during pregnancy in multiple sclerosis (dated by TCRdb to the late 2010s). Study-level background: The study looked at changes in the T cell repertoire across pregnancy in women with multiple sclerosis.

CDR1 ENHRY and CDR2 SYGVKD are derived from the germline V gene. Its CDR3 holds 14 amino acids, cysteine through phenylalanine. The sequence is cut down to CDR3 DNA, 42 bases in frame from base 1. V gives up 3 bases and J gives up 5 bases, and the segment between their germline ends measures 13 bases. This material consisted of peripheral blood, taken in the first trimester of pregnancy. The TCR sequence derives from a female donor in good health, enrolled as a control in a pregnancy study. The V and J genes are TRBV10-3 and TRBJ1-2; the D gene is not confidently resolved. The nucleotide sequence is given as TGTGCCATCAGTGACGAGGGAATTAGGTATGGCTACACCTTC. This codes for CAISDEGIRYGYTF.